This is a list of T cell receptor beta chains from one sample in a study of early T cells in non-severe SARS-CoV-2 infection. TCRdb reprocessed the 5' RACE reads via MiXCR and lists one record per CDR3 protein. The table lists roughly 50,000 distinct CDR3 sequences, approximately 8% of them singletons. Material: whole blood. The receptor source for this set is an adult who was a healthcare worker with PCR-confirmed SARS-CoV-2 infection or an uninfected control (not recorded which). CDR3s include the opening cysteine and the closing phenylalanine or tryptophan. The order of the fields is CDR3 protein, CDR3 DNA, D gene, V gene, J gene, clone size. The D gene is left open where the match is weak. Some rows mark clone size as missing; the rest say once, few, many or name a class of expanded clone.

CASSVFKRDKNTGELFF,TGTGCCAGCAGCGTGTTTAAGAGGGACAAGAACACCGGGGAGCTGTTTTTT,.,TRBV7-3,TRBJ2-2,many
CASSARTSGVPTDTQYF,TGTGCCAGCAGTGCTCGGACTAGCGGGGTTCCCACAGATACGCAGTATTTT,TRBD2,TRBV6-1,TRBJ2-3,.
CASSQDPPSGPFTDTQYF,TGCGCCAGCAGCCAAGACCCCCCTAGCGGGCCTTTCACAGATACGCAGTATTTT,TRBD2,TRBV4-3,TRBJ2-3,many
CASSLGRLAGYEQYF,TGTGCCAGCAGCTTAGGCCGGCTAGCGGGCTACGAGCAGTACTTC,TRBD2,TRBV7-2,TRBJ2-7,few
CASSFSGRTEAFF,TGTGCCAGCAGTTTTTCGGGGCGGACTGAAGCTTTCTTT,.,TRBV28,TRBJ1-1,many
CASSWTAYNEQFF,TGTGCCAGTAGTTGGACAGCTTACAATGAGCAGTTCTTC,.,TRBV19,TRBJ2-1,few
CASSLRLAGVLGASYNEQFF,TGTGCCAGCAGCTTGCGGCTAGCGGGAGTTTTAGGCGCATCCTACAATGAGCAGTTCTTC,TRBD2,TRBV5-4,TRBJ2-1,.
CASSLTTSGGYEQYF,TGTGCCAGCAGTCTCACGACTAGCGGGGGCTACGAGCAGTACTTC,TRBD2,TRBV27,TRBJ2-7,few
CASSSGTQQETQYF,TGTGCCAGCAGCTCTGGGACGCAGCAAGAGACCCAGTACTTC,.,TRBV5-4,TRBJ2-5,few
CASSFNEQFF,TGTGCCAGCAGCTTCAATGAGCAGTTCTTC,.,TRBV7-9,TRBJ2-1,few
CSVSDRVKGYTF,TGCAGCGTTTCAGACAGGGTTAAAGGCTACACCTTC,TRBD1,TRBV29-1,TRBJ1-2,many
CASRRGQGLEAFF,TGTGCCAGCAGACGGGGACAGGGGCTTGAAGCTTTCTTT,TRBD1,TRBV7-2,TRBJ1-1,.
CSARDPRSGDGDTQYF,TGCAGTGCTAGAGATCCTAGAAGCGGGGATGGTGATACGCAGTATTTT,TRBD2,TRBV20-1,TRBJ2-3,many
CASSNPGGEDTGELFF,TGCGCCAGCAGCAACCCAGGGGGCGAGGACACCGGGGAGCTGTTTTTT,TRBD1,TRBV5-1,TRBJ2-2,many
CASSLVVYEQFF,TGTGCCAGCAGCTTAGTTGTCTATGAGCAGTTCTTC,.,TRBV7-9,TRBJ2-1,many
CASSLTGYNEQFF,TGTGCCAGCAGCTTAACAGGGTACAATGAGCAGTTCTTC,.,TRBV7-3,TRBJ2-1,medium-sized
CASSPPGQGSGYTF,TGCGCCAGCAGCCCTCCGGGACAGGGTAGTGGCTACACCTTC,TRBD1,TRBV4-1,TRBJ1-2,once
CASSYRGQGIWPQHF,TGTGCCAGCAGTTACCGGGGACAGGGTATATGGCCCCAGCATTTT,TRBD1,TRBV6-5,TRBJ1-5,many
CSASSVRGLPYEQYF,TGCAGTGCTAGCTCAGTGCGGGGGCTGCCCTACGAGCAGTACTTC,.,TRBV20-1,TRBJ2-7,few
CASSPEQVLSNQPQHF,TGTGCCAGCTCACCAGAACAGGTCCTAAGCAATCAGCCCCAGCATTTT,.,TRBV18,TRBJ1-5,few
CSASLSLEGTVVFYEQYF,TGCAGTGCTAGTCTTTCGCTTGAAGGGACAGTCGTTTTCTACGAGCAGTACTTC,TRBD1,TRBV20-1,TRBJ2-7,.
CASSSYRAQNTEAFF,TGTGCCAGCAGCTCTTACAGGGCCCAGAACACTGAAGCTTTCTTT,.,TRBV7-9,TRBJ1-1,.
CASSLFLEGDIDEQFF,TGTGCCAGCAGCTTATTCCTAGAGGGAGACATAGATGAGCAGTTCTTC,.,TRBV7-9,TRBJ2-1,few
CASSSQAGETQYF,TGTGCCAGCAGTTCACAAGCCGGGGAGACCCAGTACTTC,.,TRBV25-1,TRBJ2-5,many
CASSPGLSNEQFF,TGTGCCAGTAGTCCCGGACTGAGCAATGAGCAGTTCTTC,.,TRBV19,TRBJ2-1,.
CSAREGSSIGNEQFF,TGCAGTGCTAGAGAAGGGAGCAGTATTGGGAATGAGCAGTTCTTC,.,TRBV20-1,TRBJ2-1,.
CVTVGAEGTGELFF,TGTGTCACCGTAGGAGCCGAAGGCACCGGGGAGCTGTTTTTT,.,TRBV24-1,TRBJ2-2,few
CASSDYSGGGEQFF,TGTGCCAGCAGCGATTATAGCGGAGGGGGGGAGCAGTTCTTC,.,TRBV7-2,TRBJ2-1,many
CASSVTDAYEQYF,TGTGCCAGCAGCGTAACGGACGCCTACGAGCAGTACTTC,.,TRBV9,TRBJ2-7,few
CASSIMAGGRHGYTF,TGTGCCAGTAGTATAATGGCAGGCGGGCGTCACGGCTACACCTTC,.,TRBV19,TRBJ1-2,few
CASSEALGAGNTETQYF,TGTGCCAGCAGTGAAGCGCTTGGGGCAGGGAATACGGAGACCCAGTACTTC,.,TRBV2,TRBJ2-5,many
CASSRRSGGNSYEQYF,TGTGCCAGCAGCCGTCGGTCGGGCGGGAACTCCTACGAGCAGTACTTC,.,TRBV13,TRBJ2-7,few
CASSRAGSGYTF,TGTGCCAGCAGCAGGGCAGGGAGTGGCTACACCTTC,.,TRBV27,TRBJ1-2,many
CASSYSNRGTGQYF,TGTGCCAGCAGTTACTCCAACAGAGGTACCGGGCAGTACTTC,.,TRBV6-5,TRBJ2-7,.
CASSLPGEGTYEQYF,TGTGCCAGCTCACTTCCCGGAGAGGGAACCTACGAGCAGTACTTC,.,TRBV18,TRBJ2-7,few
CASSSDLWTDTQYF,TGTGCCAGCAGTTCGGACTTGTGGACAGATACGCAGTATTTT,.,TRBV12-3/TRBV12-4,TRBJ2-3,many
CASSWVPVNTEAFF,TGTGCCAGCAGTTGGGTCCCGGTGAACACTGAAGCTTTCTTT,.,TRBV12-3/TRBV12-4,TRBJ1-1,few
CASNKGEVGYGYTF,TGTGCCAGCAACAAGGGGGAAGTTGGCTATGGCTACACCTTC,.,TRBV28,TRBJ1-2,few
CATSDLRLDYTDTQYF,TGTGCCACCAGTGATTTGCGCCTGGACTACACAGATACGCAGTATTTT,.,TRBV24-1,TRBJ2-3,many
CSATSGGGYTF,TGCAGCGCTACGTCCGGGGGAGGCTACACCTTC,.,TRBV29-1,TRBJ1-2,.
CASSPNFRTTDTQYF,TGTGCCAGCAGTCCCAACTTCCGAACCACAGATACGCAGTATTTT,.,TRBV12-3/TRBV12-4,TRBJ2-3,.
CASSRMRDSQPQHF,TGTGCCAGCAGTAGAATGAGGGATTCTCAGCCCCAGCATTTT,.,TRBV27,TRBJ1-5,.
CASSLVGGQGDTQYF,TGTGCCAGCAGCCTCGTTGGGGGGCAAGGAGATACGCAGTATTTT,.,TRBV7-9,TRBJ2-3,many
CASSQGQGSSPLHF,TGTGCCAGCAGCCAAGGACAGGGGAGTTCACCCCTCCACTTT,TRBD1,TRBV14,TRBJ1-6,.
CASGLVAGAGELFF,TGTGCTAGTGGTTTGGTAGCGGGAGCCGGGGAGCTGTTTTTT,TRBD2,TRBV12-5,TRBJ2-2,.
CASSQDAVSGDTQYF,TGCGCCAGCAGCCAAGACGCGGTATCAGGAGATACGCAGTATTTT,.,TRBV4-3,TRBJ2-3,many